Described below is a single T cell receptor beta chain sequence and its context. The junction departs from germline at one end; a sequencing error may be responsible. Authors' processing steps: Reference gene primer amplification in the assay estimated nucleated cell counts. Profiling relied on immunoSEQ multiplex PCR, and the TCRdb table lists in-frame clones only, not all of them. V, J and clone size reflect that table, while D and trimming were determined from the DNA. The sample contains about 120,000 clones, under 90% of which appear only once. The CDR3 consists of 18 residues. From germline, CDR1 is MNHNY and CDR2 SVGAGI (reference sequence). These data come from a study of blood T cell repertoires in COVID-19. On the study more broadly: Italy, Spain and the United States were the sources of the convalescent and acute COVID-19 samples. In each case, the material was cDNA or gDNA derived from T cells, B-cell-depleted T cells, or PBMCs.

Sequenced input: peripheral blood. The V call is TRBV6-6, the J call TRBJ1-4; 11 nucleotides match TRBD1. The clonotype originates from a man aged 55 to 70 with acute or convalescent COVID-19. CDR3 coding DNA: TGTGCCAGCAGTCCCGGGACAGGGGGTCGGGGCTATAATGAAAACTTACTTTTT. Amino acids: CASSPGTGGRGYNENLLF.